One sample yielded the 30 T cell receptor beta chains listed below, sequenced in a study of T cell responses to AZD1222 COVID-19 vaccine. Only in-frame clones appear in the TCRdb table, and some are missing; sequencing was by immunoSEQ multiplex PCR. The repertoire holds roughly 120,000 clones, with about 90% as singletons. Sample: peripheral blood, taken on day 0 of MenACWY control vaccination. These receptor sequences come from an adult in good health.

The rearrangement uses TRBV6-5 and TRBJ2-1; D is perhaps TRBD1 or TRBD2 (5 bases each). Germline loops: CDR1 MNHEY, CDR2 SVGAGI. The CDR3 sequence is 15 residues long. V was clipped by 0 bases and J by 5 bases, with 11 bases between them. The CDR3 spells CASSYSNRGHNEQFF. DNA of the CDR3: TGTGCCAGCAGTTACTCGAATCGGGGCCACAATGAGCAGTTCTTC.

This rearrangement joins TRBV6-1 to TRBJ2-7; a weak D match, TRBD1 (5 bases). Deletions cut 3 bases from V and 1 base from J, with 7 bases between. Germline CDR1 MNHNS, CDR2 SASEGT. There are 13 residues in the CDR3. CDR3 loop: CASSETASYEQYF. The DNA for the CDR3 is TGTGCCAGCAGTGAGACAGCTTCCTACGAGCAGTACTTC.

The chain uses TRBV5-1 and TRBJ2-1; D may be TRBD2 (6 bases). CDR3 length: 13 residues. V was shortened by 3 bases and J by 9 bases, with 13 bases between the two germline ends. Germline loops: CDR1 SGHRS, CDR2 YFSETQ. CDR3 in DNA: TGCGCCAGCAGCTCTACTAGCTTTGGTGAGCAGTTCTTC. This gives the protein CASSSTSFGEQFF.

The chain has TRBV28 and TRBJ1-2, with D uncertain. V lost 5 bases to trimming and J lost 4 bases, with 11 bases between them. The germline CDR1 and CDR2 sequences are MDHEN and SYDVKM. The CDR3 loop spans 13 amino acids. The CDR3 region is CASSGHLIYGYTF. The DNA for the CDR3 is TGTGCCAGCAGTGGTCATCTCATCTATGGCTACACCTTC.

This sequence joins TRBV5-1 and TRBJ1-1, with TRBD1 matching 7 bases. Trimming took 0 bases from V and 1 from J; bases not matched to a gene: 3. Germline CDR1 is SGHRS and CDR2 is YFSETQ. The CDR3 covers 15 residues. Written as DNA, the CDR3 is TGCGCCAGCAGCTTGGTAAGGACAGGGAACACTGAAGCTTTCTTT. Amino acid sequence: CASSLVRTGNTEAFF.

The chain links TRBV10-2 to TRBJ2-5; maybe TRBD2 (5 bases). V lost 8 bases and J 5 bases, leaving 15 bases between the germline ends. There are 13 residues in the CDR3. Germline V lookup: CDR1 WSHSY, CDR2 SAAADI. This chain's CDR3 is CASEDSWGETQYF. The CDR3 DNA is TGCGCCAGCGAGGACTCCTGGGGTGAGACCCAGTACTTC.

The V gene is TRBV5-1, the J gene TRBJ1-3; the D is unclear. CDR3 length: 16 amino acids. Trimming took off 2 bases at V and 4 bases at J, with 16 bases between the two ends. The germline gives CDR1 SGHRS, CDR2 YFSETQ. CDR3 DNA sequence: TGCGCCAGCAGCTTTGGTTCCTCGGTGCTCGGAAACACCATATATTTT. Amino acid sequence: CASSFGSSVLGNTIYF.

The J gene is TRBJ2-7, the V gene TRBV5-1; 10 positions match TRBD1. J gave up 4 bases and V 3 bases, and 7 bases lay outside the gene matches. Per the germline V gene, CDR1 is SGHRS and CDR2 is YFSETQ. This CDR3 has 15 amino acids. The CDR3 here is CASSWGRDRGYEQYF. CDR3 coding DNA: TGCGCCAGCAGCTGGGGACGGGACAGGGGATACGAGCAGTACTTC.

The table lists this clone with a few counts. The genes are TRBV13 and TRBJ2-1; TRBD2 agrees at 10 bases. Germline CDR1 and CDR2: PRHDT and FYEKMQ (reference sequence). The junction had 13 bases not matched to a gene; V was cut back by 5 bases and J by 9 bases. The CDR3 spans 16 residues. CDR3 sequence reads: CASSGTPSGRMSEQFF. The DNA of the CDR3 is TGTGCCAGCAGCGGCACCCCTAGCGGGAGAATGAGTGAGCAGTTCTTC.

The chain employs TRBV5-1 and TRBJ1-4; TRBD1 matches 9 bases. The CDR3 loop spans 16 amino acids. V lost 4 bases to trimming and J lost 6 bases; unmatched junction nucleotides: 10. The V gene's germline CDR1 is SGHRS and CDR2 YFSETQ. As DNA, the CDR3 is TGCGCCAGCAGCAGGGGTACCGGACAGGGGTATGAAAAACTGTTTTTT. Translating it yields CASSRGTGQGYEKLFF.

This rearrangement joins TRBV3-1 (or the pseudogene TRBV3-2) to TRBJ2-5; D might be TRBD2 (6 bases). Germline V gene data show CDR1 as LGHDT and CDR2 as YNNKEL (reference sequence). Trimming took 0 bases from V and 2 from J, leaving 7 bases between them. This CDR3 has 14 residues. The CDR3 loop reads CASSQEGGQETQYF. The CDR3 coding sequence is TGTGCCAGCAGCCAAGAAGGAGGGCAAGAGACCCAGTACTTC.

J is TRBJ1-2 and V is TRBV6-5; TRBD1 is a possible D gene (5 bases). The CDR3 contains 12 residues. Germline CDR1 MNHEY, CDR2 SVGAGI. The V end lost 6 bases, the J end lost 4 bases, and 9 bases lay between the germline ends. The CDR3 coding sequence is TGTGCCAGCAGAGTGGGGGTCTATGGCTACACCTTC. Translated, it gives CASRVGVYGYTF.

A few counts support this clone. The V call is TRBV9, the J call TRBJ2-7, with TRBD2 matching 7 bases. The germline V gene encodes CDR1 SGDLS and CDR2 YYNGEE. The J segment lost 2 bases and the V segment lost 3 bases, leaving 5 bases of the junction unmatched. The CDR3 totals 14 residues. DNA for the CDR3: TGTGCCAGCAGCGCCCGGGAGGCGGCCTACGAGCAGTACTTC. Translated, it gives CASSAREAAYEQYF. The full variable domain, completed using reference TRBV9 and TRBJ2-7, is DSGVTQTPKHLITATGQRVTLRCSPRSGDLSVYWYQQSLDQGLQFLIQYYNGEERAKGNILERFSAQQFPDLHSELNLSSLELGDSALYFCASSAREAAYEQYFGPGTRLTVT.

V usage is TRBV30 and J usage is TRBJ2-1; TRBD1 might be the D (6 bases). In germline, CDR1 is GTSNPN, CDR2 SVGIG (reference sequence). CDR3 size: 15 residues. V lost 4 bases and J 6 bases, leaving 19 bases between the germline ends. CDR3 region: CAWNLQGSASNEQFF. As DNA, the CDR3 is TGTGCCTGGAATCTACAGGGATCCGCTTCCAATGAGCAGTTCTTC. The full variable domain, completed using reference TRBV30 and TRBJ2-1, is SQTIHQWPATLVQPVGSPLSLECTVEGTSNPNLYWYRQAAGRGLQLLFYSVGIGQISSEVPQNLSASRPQDRQFILSSKKLLLSDSGFYLCAWNLQGSASNEQFFGPGTRLTVL.

This rearrangement joins TRBV18 to TRBJ2-3; TRBD2 agrees at 7 bases. The CDR3 consists of 15 residues. Per the germline V gene, CDR1 is KGHSH and CDR2 is LQKENI. Losses at the gene ends were 6 bases for V and 10 bases for J; bases not matched to a gene: 16. The CDR3 sequence: CASSAGSAGVISQYF. CDR3 nucleotides: TGTGCCAGCTCCGCAGGCAGTGCGGGAGTCATTTCGCAGTATTTT.

The V gene is TRBV6-5, the J gene TRBJ2-5; no clear D. Germline values: CDR1 MNHEY, CDR2 SVGAGI. CDR3 length: 15 amino acids. Trimming removed 0 bases from V and 0 bases from J, with 8 bases in between. The CDR3 region is CASSYSSINQETQYF. The DNA of the CDR3 is TGTGCCAGCAGTTACTCGTCCATTAACCAAGAGACCCAGTACTTC.

This clone was counted once. V is TRBV19 and J is TRBJ1-1; D might be TRBD1 (6 bases). The CDR3 spans 14 residues. V dropped 5 bases and J dropped 7 bases, with 17 bases sitting between them. From germline, CDR1 is LNHDA and CDR2 SQIVND (reference sequence). The CDR3 protein is CASSVGTGPFEAFF. The CDR3 bases are TGTGCCAGTAGTGTTGGAACAGGGCCCTTTGAAGCTTTCTTT.

This clone was seen only a few times. The J gene is TRBJ2-7, the V gene TRBV27, with D unclear. In germline, CDR1 is MNHEY, CDR2 SMNVEV (reference sequence). The CDR3 spans 10 residues. Trimming removed 11 bases at V and 3 bases at J, with 8 bases between. Written as DNA, the CDR3 is TGTGCCCCGGGCATCTACGAGCAGTACTTC. Its translation is CAPGIYEQYF.

This sequence joins TRBV20-1 and TRBJ2-7; 7 bases fit TRBD2. CDR1 DFQATT and CDR2 SNEGSKA come from the germline V gene (reference sequence). Unmatched junction bases numbered 2, after V lost 3 bases and J lost 6 bases. The CDR3 contains 11 residues. The CDR3 loop is CSASRGSEQYF. CDR3 DNA: TGCAGTGCTAGTCGCGGGAGCGAGCAGTACTTC.

The chain couples TRBV12-3 or TRBV12-4 to TRBJ1-1, with D unclear. The germline V and J ends were trimmed by 4 bases and 7 bases, with 7 bases remaining between them. The CDR3 is 11 amino acids. In nucleotides, the CDR3 is TGTGCCAGCAGTTCCAGAAATGAAGCTTTCTTT. This codes for CASSSRNEAFF.

The chain links TRBV18 to TRBJ2-1; D is perhaps TRBD2 (5 bases). Germline values: CDR1 KGHSH, CDR2 LQKENI. The CDR3 loop spans 15 amino acids. V was cut by 5 bases and J by 2 bases, with 13 bases left in between. CDR3 DNA: TGTGCCAGCTCATCCGACTACCCTCCCTACAATGAGCAGTTCTTC. Translation: CASSSDYPPYNEQFF.

This clone was seen once. This chain joins TRBV2 and TRBJ1-1, with 7 nucleotides matching TRBD1. After removal of 6 bases from V and 4 bases from J, the junction contained 5 bases not matched to a gene. This CDR3 has 13 residues. Germline-derived CDR1 and CDR2 are SNHLY and FYNNEI. The CDR3 nucleotides are TGTGCCAGCAGGGCGGGGACAGCCACTGAAGCTTTCTTT. It translates to CASRAGTATEAFF.

The chain links TRBV28 to TRBJ1-1; the match to TRBD1 covers 11 bases. Looked up from germline, CDR1 is MDHEN and CDR2 is SYDVKM. V dropped 0 bases and J dropped 9; count of bases not matched to a gene: 6. The CDR3 loop spans 15 amino acids. The CDR3 DNA is TGTGCCAGCAGTTTATGGGACAGGGGGCGGATTCAAGCTTTCTTT. Translation gives CASSLWDRGRIQAFF.

Regarding this clone: Mismatch with germline at one junction end may stem from a read error. The chain uses TRBV9 and TRBJ2-3; 8 positions match TRBD2. The CDR3 totals 14 residues. Germline lookup yields CDR1 SGDLS and CDR2 YYNGEE. This CDR3 reads CASSGISSTDTQYF. Here the CDR3 DNA reads TGTGCCAGTAGCGGGATCTCTAGCACAGATACGCAGTATTTT. Full variable domain (remainder filled in from reference TRBV9 and TRBJ2-3): DSGVTQTPKHLITATGQRVTLRCSPRSGDLSVYWYQQSLDQGLQFLIQYYNGEERAKGNILERFSAQQFPDLHSELNLSSLELGDSALYFCASSGISSTDTQYFGPGTRLTVL.

The chain has TRBV19 and TRBJ2-7, with 10 bases that match TRBD2. CDR1 and CDR2 (germline): LNHDA, SQIVND (reference sequence). CDR3 length: 15 residues. With 0 bases clipped from V and 3 bases from J, the junction kept 2 bases outside the gene matches. CDR3 bases: TGTGCCAGTAGTATAGACGGACTAGCGGACTACGAGCAGTACTTC. It codes for CASSIDGLADYEQYF.

This clone appeared a few times. This sequence joins TRBV28 and TRBJ1-3; TRBD1 is a possible D gene (5 bases). The germline V gene has CDR1 MDHEN and CDR2 SYDVKM. CDR3 length equals 15 residues. Trimming took 6 bases from V and 3 from J, leaving 15 bases between them. This CDR3 reads CASSLGVGVGNTIYF. The CDR3 nucleotides read TGTGCCAGCAGCCTGGGGGTCGGGGTTGGAAACACCATATATTTT.

V usage is TRBV5-1 and J usage is TRBJ1-1; possible D gene TRBD1, 5 bases. Germline V lookup: CDR1 SGHRS, CDR2 YFSETQ. CDR3 length equals 11 residues. Trimming cost V 5 bases and J 6 bases, with 8 bases left between them. CDR3 protein: CASRTGPEAFF. CDR3 nucleotides: TGCGCCAGCAGAACGGGACCTGAAGCTTTCTTT.

This rearrangement joins TRBV10-3 to TRBJ2-3, with D hard to call. From germline, CDR1 is ENHRY and CDR2 SYGVKD. Trimming shortened V by 0 bases and J by 4 bases, and 8 bases separated the two germline ends. The CDR3 extends over 14 amino acids. The CDR3 nucleotides read TGTGCCATCAGTGAGTCGCAGATCCCAGATACGCAGTATTTT. Amino acid sequence: CAISESQIPDTQYF.

The gene calls are TRBV5-1 and TRBJ1-2; TRBD1 agrees at 8 bases. Trimming removed 4 bases from V and 2 bases from J; junction bases left unmatched: 4. From germline, CDR1 is SGHRS and CDR2 YFSETQ. CDR3 length: 14 amino acids. The CDR3 loop reads CASSTRDRNYGYTF. The CDR3 DNA follows: TGCGCCAGCAGCACCCGGGACAGGAACTATGGCTACACCTTC. Full variable domain (remainder filled in from reference TRBV5-1 and TRBJ1-2): KAGVTQTPRYLIKTRGQQVTLSCSPISGHRSVSWYQQTPGQGLQFLFEYFSETQRNKGNFPGRFSGRQFSNSRSEMNVSTLELGDSALYLCASSTRDRNYGYTFGSGTRLTVV.

This clone was observed a handful of times. Here the CDR3 reads CASSEGRLSGRNTIYF. CDR3 bases: TGTGCCAGCAGTGAGGGACGCCTTTCGGGAAGAAACACCATATATTTT. The chain uses TRBV2 and TRBJ1-3, with a weak D call TRBD1 (5 bases). The germline CDR1 and CDR2 sequences are SNHLY and FYNNEI. The CDR3 is made up of 16 amino acids. V gave up 3 bases and J gave up 5 bases, with 17 bases separating them.